This is a list of T cell receptor beta chains from one sample in a study of PD-L1 blockade in urothelial cancer. The repertoire was sequenced with immunoSEQ multiplex PCR; TCRdb's copy has only in-frame clones and lacks some. This sample yields tens of thousands of clones, of which 70% to 85% are seen a single time; 15% to 20% belongs to the top ten. The source material was PBMCs, sampled around atezolizumab (anti-PD-L1) treatment. These TCRs come from a man between 60 and 70 years old with urothelial cancer. Both conserved end residues are part of each CDR3. A D gene is named only where the DNA matches it firmly. Expanded clones are given a class, and other clones once, few, many or no size at all.

D: TRBD1
V: TRBV19
size: few
J: TRBJ1-1
CDR3: CASSIVGTVGYAFF
DNA: TGTGCCAGTAGTATAGTGGGGACAGTGGGCTACGCTTTCTTT

D: TRBD1
V: TRBV18
size: NA
J: TRBJ1-5
CDR3: CASSPTTGTGNDQPQHF
DNA: TGTGCCAGCTCACCAACAACCGGGACAGGGAACGATCAGCCCCAGCATTTT

D: NA
V: TRBV5-8
size: NA
J: TRBJ1-2
CDR3: CASSFINYGYTF
DNA: TGTGCCAGCAGCTTTATTAACTATGGCTACACCTTC

D: NA
V: TRBV18
size: NA
J: TRBJ2-7
CDR3: CASSPAGEAYEQYF
DNA: TGTGCCAGCTCACCTGCCGGGGAGGCCTACGAGCAGTACTTC

D: NA
V: TRBV30
size: NA
J: TRBJ1-3
CDR3: CAWSAGWGNTIYF
DNA: TGTGCCTGGAGCGCAGGGTGGGGAAACACCATATATTTT

D: NA
V: TRBV4-2
size: NA
J: TRBJ1-4
CDR3: CASSSSGSATNEKLFF
DNA: TGTGCCAGTAGCTCAAGCGGGAGTGCAACTAATGAAAAACTGTTTTTT

D: TRBD1
V: TRBV5-1
size: NA
J: TRBJ2-5
CDR3: CASSPMGQLQETQYF
DNA: TGCGCCAGCAGCCCAATGGGACAGCTCCAAGAGACCCAGTACTTC

D: NA
V: TRBV5-1
size: NA
J: TRBJ2-1
CDR3: CASSLASGSYNEQFF
DNA: TGCGCCAGCAGCTTGGCAAGCGGCTCCTACAATGAGCAGTTCTTC

D: NA
V: TRBV6-1
size: NA
J: TRBJ1-2
CDR3: CASSVDSYYGYTF
DNA: TGTGCCAGCAGCGTCGACAGCTACTATGGCTACACCTTC

D: NA
V: TRBV10-3
size: NA
J: TRBJ2-7
CDR3: CAISSPGQGIDEQYF
DNA: TGTGCCATCTCTTCTCCCGGCCAGGGTATCGACGAGCAGTACTTC

D: TRBD1
V: TRBV13
size: NA
J: TRBJ1-3
CDR3: CASSGDRGSSGNTIYF
DNA: TGTGCCAGCAGCGGAGACAGGGGGTCCTCTGGAAACACCATATATTTT

D: TRBD2
V: TRBV10-1
size: NA
J: TRBJ2-7
CDR3: CASPPSGGRNSYEQYF
DNA: TGCGCCAGCCCCCCTAGCGGGGGCCGAAACTCCTACGAGCAGTACTTC

D: TRBD1
V: TRBV2
size: NA
J: TRBJ2-5
CDR3: CASSEAQGAGETQYF
DNA: TGTGCCAGCAGTGAAGCACAGGGGGCCGGGGAGACCCAGTACTTC

D: NA
V: TRBV7-7
size: NA
J: TRBJ2-5
CDR3: CASSLAELETQYF
DNA: TGTGCTAGCAGCTTGGCGGAGCTAGAGACCCAGTACTTC

D: NA
V: TRBV5-4
size: NA
J: TRBJ1-3
CDR3: CASSGGTTGSGNTIYF
DNA: TGTGCCAGCAGCGGCGGTACCACAGGATCTGGAAACACCATATATTTT

D: NA
V: TRBV5-4
size: NA
J: TRBJ1-5
CDR3: CASSMDSSNQPQHF
DNA: TGTGCCAGCAGCATGGACAGCTCCAATCAGCCCCAGCATTTT

D: NA
V: TRBV15
size: NA
J: TRBJ1-4
CDR3: CATSSHTLGGEKLFF
DNA: TGTGCCACCAGCAGTCACACCTTAGGCGGGGAAAAACTGTTTTTT

D: TRBD2
V: TRBV5-1
size: NA
J: TRBJ2-1
CDR3: CASSLEAGGLDEQFF
DNA: TGCGCCAGCAGCTTGGAGGCGGGGGGCCTGGATGAGCAGTTCTTC

D: NA
V: TRBV6-1
size: NA
J: TRBJ1-2
CDR3: CASLRRGADYGYTF
DNA: TGTGCCAGCCTAAGACGGGGGGCCGACTATGGCTACACCTTC

D: TRBD1
V: TRBV5-1
size: once
J: TRBJ1-2
CDR3: CASTQTQGAMAYYGYTF
DNA: TGCGCCAGCACCCAGACGCAGGGGGCGATGGCGTACTATGGCTACACCTTC

D: NA
V: TRBV28
size: NA
J: TRBJ1-1
CDR3: CASSLAPGQWGSEAFF
DNA: TGTGCCAGCAGTTTAGCCCCGGGACAATGGGGCTCTGAAGCTTTCTTT

D: NA
V: TRBV5-4
size: NA
J: TRBJ2-1
CDR3: CASSLRPGNEQFF
DNA: TGTGCCAGCAGCTTGCGACCGGGCAATGAGCAGTTCTTC

D: NA
V: TRBV5-1
size: NA
J: TRBJ1-6
CDR3: CASSLSPGQNSPLHF
DNA: TGCGCCAGCAGCTTGTCGCCAGGGCAGAATTCACCCCTCCACTTT

D: TRBD2
V: TRBV5-1
size: NA
J: TRBJ2-5
CDR3: CASSLAHSGGVQETQYF
DNA: TGCGCCAGCAGCTTGGCCCATAGCGGGGGGGTCCAAGAGACCCAGTACTTC

D: TRBD2
V: TRBV5-1
size: NA
J: TRBJ2-3
CDR3: CASSLARLAGQDTQYF
DNA: TGCGCCAGCAGCTTGGCGCGACTAGCGGGGCAAGATACGCAGTATTTT

D: NA
V: TRBV7-8
size: NA
J: TRBJ2-1
CDR3: CASSLASGNEQFF
DNA: TGTGCCAGCAGCTTAGCGTCGGGCAATGAGCAGTTCTTC

D: NA
V: TRBV6-6
size: NA
J: TRBJ1-5
CDR3: CASSYSIRAGEQPQHF
DNA: TGTGCCAGCAGTTACTCGATAAGGGCAGGGGAACAGCCCCAGCATTTT

D: NA
V: TRBV5-4
size: NA
J: TRBJ2-5
CDR3: CASSYTGQETQYF
DNA: TGTGCCAGCAGCTATACAGGTCAAGAGACCCAGTACTTC

D: NA
V: TRBV6-1
size: NA
J: TRBJ2-6
CDR3: CASSEALDRAKSGANVLTF
DNA: TGTGCCAGCAGTGAGGCCCTGGACAGAGCGAAATCTGGGGCCAACGTCCTGACTTTC

D: NA
V: TRBV28
size: NA
J: TRBJ1-2
CDR3: CASFEAGLQGYTF
DNA: TGTGCCAGCTTTGAGGCAGGGCTCCAGGGCTACACCTTC

D: NA
V: TRBV4-1
size: NA
J: TRBJ2-3
CDR3: CASSQGPGGGGTDTQYF
DNA: TGCGCCAGCAGCCAAGGACCGGGGGGCGGGGGCACAGATACGCAGTATTTT

D: NA
V: TRBV29-1
size: NA
J: TRBJ2-5
CDR3: CSVGGTDPLKTQYF
DNA: TGCAGCGTTGGCGGGACGGATCCCTTAAAGACCCAGTACTTC

D: NA
V: TRBV2
size: NA
J: TRBJ2-1
CDR3: CASKTYNEQFF
DNA: TGTGCCAGCAAAACTTACAATGAGCAGTTCTTC

D: TRBD2
V: TRBV5-1
size: few
J: TRBJ2-3
CDR3: CASRPGGSTDTQYF
DNA: TGCGCCAGCAGGCCGGGGGGGAGCACAGATACGCAGTATTTT

D: TRBD2
V: TRBV28
size: NA
J: TRBJ2-1
CDR3: CASISPGGGPYNEQFF
DNA: TGTGCCAGCATTTCCCCGGGGGGGGGCCCCTACAATGAGCAGTTCTTC

D: NA
V: TRBV5-1
size: NA
J: TRBJ1-6
CDR3: CASSSTAGPGRSPLHF
DNA: TGCGCCAGCAGCTCAACCGCCGGGCCGGGAAGGTCACCCCTCCACTTT

D: TRBD1
V: TRBV9
size: once
J: TRBJ1-6
CDR3: CASSINRDSDSPLHF
DNA: TGTGCCAGCAGCATCAACCGGGACAGCGATTCACCCCTCCACTTT

D: NA
V: TRBV2
size: once
J: TRBJ1-5
CDR3: CASRVEGNQPQHF
DNA: TGTGCCAGCAGGGTTGAGGGCAATCAGCCCCAGCATTTT

D: TRBD2
V: TRBV6-6
size: NA
J: TRBJ2-5
CDR3: CASRASGGARETQYF
DNA: TGTGCCAGCAGGGCTAGCGGGGGGGCTAGGGAGACCCAGTACTTC

D: TRBD1
V: TRBV10-3
size: NA
J: TRBJ2-7
CDR3: CAIRPGQASYEQYF
DNA: TGTGCCATCAGACCGGGACAGGCTAGCTACGAGCAGTACTTC

D: TRBD2
V: TRBV5-5
size: NA
J: TRBJ2-1
CDR3: CASSLRLAVISYNEQFF
DNA: TGTGCCAGCAGCTTGAGGCTAGCGGTGATCTCCTACAATGAGCAGTTCTTC

D: TRBD2
V: TRBV5-1
size: NA
J: TRBJ2-7
CDR3: CASSRGGEGEQYF
DNA: TGCGCCAGCAGCCGCGGGGGGGAAGGCGAGCAGTACTTC

D: NA
V: TRBV5-1
size: NA
J: TRBJ1-4
CDR3: CASSLGPGRDEKLFF
DNA: TGCGCCAGCAGCTTGGGTCCAGGGAGGGATGAAAAACTGTTTTTT

D: TRBD1
V: TRBV7-8
size: NA
J: TRBJ2-2
CDR3: CASTDSPGQGGGELFF
DNA: TGTGCCAGCACCGACTCTCCGGGACAGGGTGGCGGGGAGCTGTTTTTT

D: NA
V: TRBV4-2
size: NA
J: TRBJ1-2
CDR3: CASSRPVAGAQIYGYTF
DNA: TGTGCCAGCAGCCGCCCGGTGGCGGGGGCGCAGATCTATGGCTACACCTTC

D: TRBD1
V: TRBV4-2
size: NA
J: TRBJ1-6
CDR3: CASSQGTGYSPLHF
DNA: TGTGCCAGCAGCCAAGGGACAGGGTACTCACCCCTCCACTTT

D: TRBD2
V: TRBV29-1
size: once
J: TRBJ2-3
CDR3: CSVDGTQTSGGPIRLTDTQYF
DNA: TGCAGCGTTGATGGCACCCAGACTAGCGGGGGGCCGATCCGACTCACAGATACGCAGTATTTT

D: NA
V: TRBV14
size: once
J: TRBJ1-1
CDR3: CASSQEANTEAFF
DNA: TGTGCCAGCAGCCAGGAGGCGAACACTGAAGCTTTCTTT

D: NA
V: TRBV28
size: NA
J: TRBJ2-7
CDR3: CASSSGRGRLEQYF
DNA: TGTGCCAGCAGCTCGGGCAGGGGTCGGCTCGAGCAGTACTTC

D: NA
V: TRBV10-1
size: NA
J: TRBJ1-5
CDR3: CASSLGVNYQPQHF
DNA: TGCGCCAGCAGTCTCGGGGTGAATTATCAGCCCCAGCATTTT

D: TRBD1
V: TRBV7-8
size: NA
J: TRBJ2-5
CDR3: CASSLGPPGGLLQETQYF
DNA: TGTGCCAGCAGCCTGGGCCCACCAGGGGGTTTATTACAAGAGACCCAGTACTTC

D: NA
V: TRBV28
size: NA
J: TRBJ2-3
CDR3: CASTLTGGQNTQYF
DNA: TGTGCCAGCACCCTTACCGGGGGGCAGAATACGCAGTATTTT

D: NA
V: TRBV5-4
size: NA
J: TRBJ2-7
CDR3: CASSLVPSPGEQYF
DNA: TGTGCCAGCAGCTTGGTTCCTAGCCCGGGGGAGCAGTACTTC

D: NA
V: TRBV11-3
size: NA
J: TRBJ1-1
CDR3: CASSLGQNTEAFF
DNA: TGTGCCAGCAGCTTAGGTCAGAACACTGAAGCTTTCTTT

D: NA
V: TRBV6-5
size: NA
J: TRBJ1-2
CDR3: CASRGLTGPYGYTF
DNA: TGTGCCAGCAGGGGACTAACAGGGCCCTATGGCTACACCTTC

D: NA
V: TRBV18
size: NA
J: TRBJ1-1
CDR3: CASSPLGGDTEAFF
DNA: TGTGCCAGCTCACCATTGGGGGGGGACACTGAAGCTTTCTTT